These 14 T cell receptor beta chains originate from one sample sequenced in a study of cytomegalovirus exposure and HLA in healthy donors. The PCR was carried out with 60 Vbeta primers and 13 Jbeta primers. The table came from immunoSEQ multiplex PCR; TCRdb's copy has only in-frame clones and leaves some out. The data show under 250,000 clones, with 76% seen just once and 0.63% held by the top ten. Sequencing was done on a sample of PBMCs. These receptors came from a man between 18 and 35 years old in good health and CMV-seronegative.

J is TRBJ2-5 and V is TRBV5-1, with 14 bases identical to TRBD2. The DNA end lines up better with TRBJ2-7; the J call may be wrong. Per the germline V gene, CDR1 is SGHRS and CDR2 is YFSETQ. The CDR3 has 15 amino acids. The CDR3 bases are TGCGCCAGCAGCTCCTCGGGACTAGCGGGAGACGAGCAGTACTTC. Translation: CASSSSGLAGDEQYF.

The chain recombines TRBV10-3 with TRBJ1-3; maybe TRBD1 (6 bases). CDR3 length: 13 amino acids. The V gene lost 9 bases and the J gene lost 0 bases, with 9 bases spanning the gap. CDR1 and CDR2 from the germline V gene are ENHRY and SYGVKD. CDR3 residues: CAMRTDSGNTIYF. The DNA of the CDR3 is TGTGCCATGAGGACAGACTCTGGAAACACCATATATTTT.

This clone was detected a few times. V is TRBV7-3 and J is TRBJ2-3; the D gene is possibly TRBD2 (6 bases). The V end lost 3 bases, the J end lost 6 bases, and 13 bases lay between the germline ends. CDR1 and CDR2 (germline): SGHTA, FQGTGA. The CDR3 length is 14 residues. DNA of the CDR3: TGTGCCAGCAGCTTGGGCGGGATGGGGGATACGCAGTATTTT. This encodes CASSLGGMGDTQYF.

The V and J genes are TRBV6-5 and TRBJ2-3; D remains unclear. Deletions cut 5 bases from V and 7 bases from J, with 13 bases between. Looked up from germline, CDR1 is MNHEY and CDR2 is SVGAGI. The length of the CDR3 is 13 residues. The CDR3 bases are TGTGCCAGCAGTACGGTTACAGAGAATACGCAGTATTTT. Translation gives CASSTVTENTQYF.

The J gene is TRBJ2-2, the V gene TRBV4-2; 9 bases map to TRBD1. This CDR3 region has 15 residues. V gave up 6 bases and J gave up 6 bases; unmatched junction bases: 8. Germline loops: CDR1 LGHNA, CDR2 YNFKEQ. CDR3 sequence reads: CASRQSGTGSGELFF. CDR3 coding DNA: TGTGCCAGCAGACAAAGCGGGACAGGGTCCGGGGAGCTGTTTTTT.

This clone was seen a handful of times. V is TRBV6-1 and J is TRBJ2-2, with 10 bases that match TRBD1. Trimming at V came to 8 bases and at J to 8 bases, leaving 8 bases not matched to a gene. CDR1 MNHNS and CDR2 SASEGT come from the germline V gene. The CDR3 consists of 14 residues. The CDR3 sequence is CASRPGQGSGELFF. CDR3 nucleotide sequence: TGTGCCAGCCGTCCGGGACAGGGGTCGGGGGAGCTGTTTTTT.

The chain combines TRBV6-6 with TRBJ2-3; 12 bases agree with TRBD2. After removal of 4 bases from V and 4 bases from J, the junction contained 6 bases not matched to a gene. Per germline, CDR1 MNHNY and CDR2 SVGAGI (reference sequence). The CDR3 has 16 residues. In DNA form, the CDR3 reads TGTGCCAGCAGTTCACTAGCGGGAGGTTTCGCAGATACGCAGTATTTT. Protein product: CASSSLAGGFADTQYF.

This clone was observed a few times. This chain's CDR3 is CASSLEGQGKPEQYF. As DNA, the CDR3 is TGCGCCAGCAGCTTGGAGGGACAGGGGAAGCCGGAGCAGTACTTC. V and J are TRBV5-1 and TRBJ2-7; the match to TRBD1 covers 10 bases. CDR1 SGHRS and CDR2 YFSETQ come from the germline V gene. Unmatched junction bases numbered 7, after V lost 0 bases and J lost 7 bases. This CDR3 has 15 residues.

The chain employs TRBV19 and TRBJ1-5; 8 nucleotides match TRBD1. From germline, CDR1 is LNHDA and CDR2 SQIVND (reference sequence). This CDR3 has 14 residues. V was pared by 6 bases and J by 3 bases, with 4 bases of the junction left unmatched. The CDR3 sequence: CASRKTGDNQPQHF. CDR3 sequence (DNA): TGTGCCAGTAGAAAGACAGGGGACAATCAGCCCCAGCATTTT.

The rearrangement links TRBV30 to TRBJ2-5; TRBD2 agrees at 8 bases. Germline V gene data show CDR1 as GTSNPN and CDR2 as SVGIG (reference sequence). The CDR3 extends over 15 amino acids. V trimming: 4 bases; J trimming: 5 bases; junction bases outside the gene matches: 12. CDR3 nucleotide sequence: TGTGCCTGGAATTTCGGCGGGAGGACTGGGGAGACCCAGTACTTC. This gives the protein CAWNFGGRTGETQYF. The complete variable domain, with remaining parts taken from reference TRBV30 and TRBJ2-5, reads SQTIHQWPATLVQPVGSPLSLECTVEGTSNPNLYWYRQAAGRGLQLLFYSVGIGQISSEVPQNLSASRPQDRQFILSSKKLLLSDSGFYLCAWNFGGRTGETQYFGPGTRLLVL.

This chain links TRBV29-1 with TRBJ2-1; TRBD1 agrees at 8 bases. The CDR3 covers 14 residues. Germline V gene data show CDR1 as SQVTM and CDR2 as ANQGSEA. The J segment lost 6 bases and the V segment lost 4 bases, leaving 8 bases of the junction unmatched. CDR3 in DNA: TGCAGCGTTGTTCAGGGGGCGTCGGGCAATGAGCAGTTCTTC. Amino acids: CSVVQGASGNEQFF.

The chain combines TRBV2 with TRBJ2-1; weak D call: TRBD2 (6 bases). With 3 bases removed from V and 2 bases from J, the gap between germline ends came to 8 bases. CDR1 and CDR2 from the germline V gene are SNHLY and FYNNEI. This CDR3 contains 14 residues. The DNA of the CDR3 is TGTGCCAGCAGTGAGGAGGGCCCCTACAATGAGCAGTTCTTC. It codes for CASSEEGPYNEQFF.

In DNA form, the CDR3 reads TGTGCCAGTAGTATATCATCAGCGGAAAAACTGTTTTTT. It yields the protein CASSISSAEKLFF. The chain combines TRBV19 with TRBJ1-4; unclear D gene. The CDR3 totals 13 residues. Trimming removed 2 bases from V and 8 bases from J, with 9 bases in between. Germline V gene lookup returns CDR1 LNHDA and CDR2 SQIVND (reference sequence).

V usage is TRBV6-5 and J usage is TRBJ1-2, with D maybe TRBD1 (5 bases). The CDR3 contains 15 residues. V was trimmed by 0 bases and J by 2 bases, leaving 10 bases between them. CDR1 is MNHEY, CDR2 SVGAGI, per germline. CDR3 sequence (DNA): TGTGCCAGCAGTTACTCGGGGGAGGGGAACTATGGCTACACCTTC. Translating gives CASSYSGEGNYGYTF.